This T cell receptor (beta chain) was sequenced for a study of cytomegalovirus exposure and HLA in healthy donors. General study points: Being productive about 90% or about 30% of the time was typical of most TCR beta V segments in an earlier analysis.

Regarding this clone: No antigen is known for it.

Use of 60 Vbeta and 13 Jbeta primers characterized the PCR. The assay was immunoSEQ multiplex PCR, and TCRdb's table has in-frame clones only and misses some. The sample carries around 200,000 clones, about four fifths recorded once. The germline V gene has CDR1 MNHNY and CDR2 SVGAGI (reference sequence). V lost 1 base and J 0 bases, leaving 4 bases between the germline ends. The CDR3 totals 14 residues. The source is a man aged 35 to 55 in good health and CMV-seropositive. Sequencing used PBMCs. The genes are TRBV6-6 and TRBJ1-3, with D unresolved. The CDR3 is CASSYFGSGNTIYF. CDR3 DNA: TGTGCCAGCAGTTACTTCGGCTCTGGAAACACCATATATTTT.